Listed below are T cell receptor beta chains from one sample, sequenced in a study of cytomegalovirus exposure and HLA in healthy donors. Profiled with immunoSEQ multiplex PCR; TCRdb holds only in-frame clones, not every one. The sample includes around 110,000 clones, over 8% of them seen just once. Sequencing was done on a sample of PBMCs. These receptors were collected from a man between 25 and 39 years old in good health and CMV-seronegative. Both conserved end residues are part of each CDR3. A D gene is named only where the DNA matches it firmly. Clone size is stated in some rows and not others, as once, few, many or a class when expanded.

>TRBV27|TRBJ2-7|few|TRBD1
TGTGCCAGCAGTCCAAGAGGGGGCCTAAACGAGCAGTACTTC
CASSPRGGLNEQYF
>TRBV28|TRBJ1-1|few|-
TGTGCCAGCAGTTTGATTAGGAACACTGAAGCTTTCTTT
CASSLIRNTEAFF
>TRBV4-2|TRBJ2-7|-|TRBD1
TGTGCCAGCAGCCAAGCACAGGGGTCCTACGAGCAGTACTTC
CASSQAQGSYEQYF
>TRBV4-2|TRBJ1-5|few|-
TGTGCCAGCAGCCAAGAGGGGAGGGAGAAGGGCAATCAGCCCCAGCATTTT
CASSQEGREKGNQPQHF
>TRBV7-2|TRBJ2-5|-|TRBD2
TGTGCCAGCAGCTCCGGACTAGCGGGGGGGCAAGAGACCCAGTACTTC
CASSSGLAGGQETQYF
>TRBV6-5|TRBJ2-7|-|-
TGTGCCAGCAGTTACTCGGCCGGGATGTACGAGCAGTACTTC
CASSYSAGMYEQYF
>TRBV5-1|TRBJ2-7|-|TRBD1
TGCGCCAGCAGCCGGACAGGGATAACCGGCGAGCAGTACTTC
CASSRTGITGEQYF
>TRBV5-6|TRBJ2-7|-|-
TGTGCCAGCAGCCTGGGTTCGGGGGCCTACGAGCAGTACTTC
CASSLGSGAYEQYF
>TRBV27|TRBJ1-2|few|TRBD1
TGTGCCAGCGCTCTGGGACAGGGGACCTATGGCTACACCTTC
CASALGQGTYGYTF
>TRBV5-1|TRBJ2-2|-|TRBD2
TGCGCCAGCAGGGGTTTAGCGGGAGCGGCCGGGGAGCTGTTTTTT
CASRGLAGAAGELFF
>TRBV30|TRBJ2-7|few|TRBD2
TGTGCCTGGAGTAGCGGGATAGGCTACGAGCAGTACTTC
CAWSSGIGYEQYF
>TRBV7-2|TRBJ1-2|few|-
TGTGCCAGCAGCTTAGCGTACCAGTCTAACTATGGCTACACCTTC
CASSLAYQSNYGYTF
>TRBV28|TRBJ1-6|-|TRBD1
TGTGCCAGCGGACAGGGAAACTCACCCCTCCACTTT
CASGQGNSPLHF
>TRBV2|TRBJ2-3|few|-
TGTGCCAGCAGGGGGACTAGCACAGATACGCAGTATTTT
CASRGTSTDTQYF
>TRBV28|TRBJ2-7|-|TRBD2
TGTGCCAGCAGAAGGTTCGGGAGCGGGAACGAGCAGTACTTC
CASRRFGSGNEQYF
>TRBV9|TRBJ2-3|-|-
TGTGCCAGCAGCGTAGGCGGTAGTTGGGGAGCTGTGGATACGCAGTATTTT
CASSVGGSWGAVDTQYF
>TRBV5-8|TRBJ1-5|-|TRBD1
TGTGCCAGCAGCGCCGGACAGGTTTTGGGCAATCAGCCCCAGCATTTT
CASSAGQVLGNQPQHF
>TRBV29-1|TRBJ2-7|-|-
TGCAGCGTCCAGCTTGGAAAGAGGGGGCGGGGCGAGCAGTACTTC
CSVQLGKRGRGEQYF
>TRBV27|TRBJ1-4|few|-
TGTGCCAGCAGTTTGGGGGGAAGGTCTGAAAAACTGTTTTTT
CASSLGGRSEKLFF
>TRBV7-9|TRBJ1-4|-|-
TGTGCCAGCAGGACAGAAACTAATGAAAAACTGTTTTTT
CASRTETNEKLFF